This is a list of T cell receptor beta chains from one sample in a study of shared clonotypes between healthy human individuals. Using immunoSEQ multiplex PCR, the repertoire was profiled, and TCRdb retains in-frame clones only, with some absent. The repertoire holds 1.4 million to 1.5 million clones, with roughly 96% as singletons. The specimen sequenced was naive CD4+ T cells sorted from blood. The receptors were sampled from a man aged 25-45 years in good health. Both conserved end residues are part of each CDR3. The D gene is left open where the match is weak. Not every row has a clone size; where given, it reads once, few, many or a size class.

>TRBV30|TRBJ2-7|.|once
CAWTHYLGGGPIIYEQYF
TGTGCCTGGACCCATTACTTAGGGGGAGGGCCAATAATCTACGAGCAGTACTTC
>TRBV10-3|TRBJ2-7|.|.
CAISPLSRGESLYEQYF
TGTGCCATCAGTCCTCTCTCCAGGGGGGAGTCGTTATACGAGCAGTACTTC
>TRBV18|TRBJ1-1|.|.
CASSPTGGTEAFF
TGTGCCAGCTCACCAACGGGAGGGACTGAAGCTTTCTTT
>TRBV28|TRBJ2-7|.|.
CASSASHGEQYF
TGTGCCAGCTCGGCAAGTCATGGCGAGCAGTACTTC
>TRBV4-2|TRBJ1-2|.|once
CASSQGGPPLNYGYTF
TGTGCCAGCAGCCAAGGTGGGCCGCCTTTAAACTATGGCTACACCTTC
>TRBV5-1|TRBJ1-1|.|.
CASSKVTERDQAFF
TGCGCCAGCAGCAAAGTGACAGAGCGGGATCAAGCTTTCTTT
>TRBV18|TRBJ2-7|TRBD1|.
CASSLRDRLYEQYF
TGTGCCAGCTCACTGAGGGACAGACTATACGAGCAGTACTTC
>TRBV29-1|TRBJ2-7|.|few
CSARMYEQYF
TGCAGTGCCAGGATGTACGAGCAGTACTTC
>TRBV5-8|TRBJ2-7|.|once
CASRILGLTRDPSYEQYF
TGTGCCAGCAGGATCTTGGGGCTGACTAGGGACCCTTCCTACGAGCAGTACTTC
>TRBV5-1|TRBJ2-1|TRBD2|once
CASSLGLSSYNEQFF
TGCGCCAGCAGCCTGGGACTAAGCTCCTACAATGAGCAGTTCTTC
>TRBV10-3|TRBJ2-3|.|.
CAIRQGDTQYF
TGTGCCATCAGGCAGGGGGATACGCAGTATTTT